The clone carrying this T cell receptor beta chain occurred a few times. Its cognate antigen is unknown. The germline V gene encodes CDR1 SGHRS and CDR2 YFSETQ. The CDR3 sequence is 14 residues long. V lost 0 bases and J 5 bases, leaving 9 bases between the germline ends. The data stem from a study of cytomegalovirus exposure and HLA in healthy donors. Findings and limits, study-wide: The availability of immune exposure information extended only to CMV serostatus. As a later analysis showed, several of the most significant clusters appeared to be linked to common viral pathogens. Among donors in an Asian-associated ancestry cluster, a later analysis reportedly found fewer N-insertions than the roughly 730-donor mean.

13 Jbeta primers and 60 Vbeta primers were used for the PCR. Only in-frame clones appear in the TCRdb table, and some are missing; sequencing was by immunoSEQ multiplex PCR. The table has 150,000 to 200,000 clones, about four fifths seen once. As for the donors, each was a healthy bone marrow donor. V and J are TRBV5-1 and TRBJ2-1, with a possible D match to TRBD2 (5 bases). The sample taken for sequencing was PBMCs. This clonotype originated in a woman between 50 and 59 years old in good health and CMV-seronegative. The CDR3, as DNA: TGCGCCAGCAGCTTGGGCGGGTATAACAATGAGCAGTTCTTC. Encoded protein: CASSLGGYNNEQFF.